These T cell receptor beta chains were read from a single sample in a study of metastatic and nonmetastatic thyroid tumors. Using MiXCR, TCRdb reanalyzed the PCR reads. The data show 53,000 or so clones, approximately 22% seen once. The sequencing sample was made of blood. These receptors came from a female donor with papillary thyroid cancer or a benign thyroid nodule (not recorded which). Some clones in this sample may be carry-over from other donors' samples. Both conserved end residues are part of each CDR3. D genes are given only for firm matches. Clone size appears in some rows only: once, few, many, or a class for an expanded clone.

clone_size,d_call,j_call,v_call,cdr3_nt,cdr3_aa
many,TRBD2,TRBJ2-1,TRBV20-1,TGCAGTGCAACTAGCGGGAGGTATTGGTACAATGAGCAGTTCTTC,CSATSGRYWYNEQFF
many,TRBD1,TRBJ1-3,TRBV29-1,TGCAGCGTTGACAGGGGGAACACCATATATTTT,CSVDRGNTIYF
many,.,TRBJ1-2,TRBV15,TGTGCCACCAGCAATACCGTAGGAGTTTATGGCTACACCTTC,CATSNTVGVYGYTF
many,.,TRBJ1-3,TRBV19,TGTGCCAGTAGTATTCCGGGAAACACCATATATTTT,CASSIPGNTIYF
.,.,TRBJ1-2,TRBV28,TGTGCCAGCGGCGTGGACTATGACTACACCTTC,CASGVDYDYTF
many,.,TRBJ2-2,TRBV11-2,TGTGCCAGCAGTATGGACCAATTGAACACCGGGGAGCTGTTTTTT,CASSMDQLNTGELFF
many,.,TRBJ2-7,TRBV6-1,TGTGCCAGCCTCCAGGGTTCCCCCTACGAGCAGTACTTC,CASLQGSPYEQYF
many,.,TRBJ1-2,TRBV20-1,TGCAGTGCCCGAGACTCCGGAACTAACTATGGCTACACCTTC,CSARDSGTNYGYTF
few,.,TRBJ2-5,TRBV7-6,TGTGCCAGCAGCTCTGGACATGGGGTGTGGGGGGAGACCCAGTACTTC,CASSSGHGVWGETQYF
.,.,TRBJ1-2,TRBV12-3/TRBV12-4,TGTGCCAGCGGCCCCTCAGGTGGCTATGGCTACTCCTTC,CASGPSGGYGYSF
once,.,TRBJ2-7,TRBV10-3,TGTGCCATCAGTGAGAGACCACCGGGACAGGGGCCGGTACTAGCGGGACGAGACTACGAGCAGTACTTC,CAISERPPGQGPVLAGRDYEQYF
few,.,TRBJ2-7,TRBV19,TGTGCCAGTAGTCCCCGGACTATCTCTTACGAGCAGTACTTC,CASSPRTISYEQYF
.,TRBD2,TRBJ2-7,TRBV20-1,TGCAGTGCCAAAGACGGACTAGCGGGGAATTACGAGCAGTACTTC,CSAKDGLAGNYEQYF
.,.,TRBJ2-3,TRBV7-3,TGTGCCAGCAGCCCTGTCCTGACCCCGGGCTCAGATATGCAGTATTTT,CASSPVLTPGSDMQYF
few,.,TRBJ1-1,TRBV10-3,TGTACCATCAGTGAGACCGTGAACACTGAAGCTTTCTTT,CTISETVNTEAFF
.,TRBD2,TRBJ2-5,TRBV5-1,TGCGCCAGCAGCCGCCAACTAGCGGGAGAGGGAGAGACCCAGTACTTC,CASSRQLAGEGETQYF
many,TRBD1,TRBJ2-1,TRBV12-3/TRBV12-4,TGTGCCAGCACCGGGACAGGGGGTAATGAGCAGTTCTTC,CASTGTGGNEQFF
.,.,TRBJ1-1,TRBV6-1,TGTGCCGGCAGAATGACATGGGAGAACACTGAAGCTTTCTTT,CAGRMTWENTEAFF
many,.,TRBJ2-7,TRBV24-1,TGTGCCACCTTCCCAGGAGGATTTCACTACGAGCAGTACTTC,CATFPGGFHYEQYF
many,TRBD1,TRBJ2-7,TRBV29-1,TGCAGCGTTGCGACAGGGGGTTTGTACGAGCAGTACTTC,CSVATGGLYEQYF
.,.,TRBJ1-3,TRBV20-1,TGCAGTTCCCCGGCTCCCTCTGGAAACACCATATATTTT,CSSPAPSGNTIYF
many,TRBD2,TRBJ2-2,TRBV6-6,TGTGCCAGCAGTTACTCGAGTCCGGGACTAGCGGGAAGGACCGGGGAGCTGTTTTTT,CASSYSSPGLAGRTGELFF
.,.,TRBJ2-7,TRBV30,TGTGCCTGGATCTCGGGTGGGCTTGGCGAGCAGTACTTC,CAWISGGLGEQYF
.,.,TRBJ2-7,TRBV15,TGTGCAACGAGCAGACAGAAGTTCGACGAGCAGTACTTC,CATSRQKFDEQYF